This entry features one T cell receptor (beta chain) sequence. Its antigen is not known. This sample stems from a study of beta chain features in type 1 diabetes. Notes on the study in general: VDJ junctions sequenced from type 1 diabetes patients showed fewer insertions and more deletions.

Expressed TCRB transcripts were sequenced because the entire RNA isolate underwent reverse transcription. TCRdb keeps only in-frame clones here, not all; method: immunoSEQ multiplex PCR. Here the sample spans 130,000 to 150,000 clones, nearly 50% being singletons. CDR1 and CDR2 from the germline V gene are KGHSH and LQKENI. Germline trimming cut 6 bases from V and 5 bases from J; bases unmatched to any gene: 6. There are 14 residues in the CDR3. Material: Tregs from blood. This receptor was taken from a man in his late teens or twenties in good health. V is TRBV18 and J is TRBJ1-2; the match to TRBD1 covers 10 bases. Written as DNA, the CDR3 is TGTGCCAGCTCGCAAGGACAGGGGGTATATGGCTACACCTTC. Protein: CASSQGQGVYGYTF.